This TCR beta chain derives from a study of glioma-infiltrating T cells after dendritic cell vaccination. Study-wide results and limits: No direct clonality-survival link was found; a diverse polyclonal response may matter.

The germline V gene has CDR1 GTSNPN and CDR2 SVGIG (reference sequence). Trimming stripped 2 bases from V and 0 bases from J, with 11 bases between. The CDR3 runs 15 residues. With regard to this clone: Its matching antigen is unknown.

Amplification used 60 V beta primers and 13 J beta primers. TCRdb's copy holds only in-frame clones and misses some; the assay was immunoSEQ multiplex PCR. Altogether about 99,000 clones are present, roughly four fifths being singletons, with the ten largest covering around 12%. This TCR was recovered from a human donor with glioblastoma. The sample in question was blood, obtained before dendritic cell vaccination. This sequence joins TRBV30 and TRBJ1-3; D remains ambiguous. The chain's CDR3 is CAWSTLPRSGNTIYF. CDR3 DNA sequence: TGTGCCTGGAGTACTCTACCCCGCTCTGGAAACACCATATATTTT.